Included here is one T cell receptor beta chain sequence, with context. This record belongs to a study of blood T cell repertoires in COVID-19. Produced via immunoSEQ multiplex PCR; TCRdb's table is partial and in-frame only. The sample records about 200,000 clones, roughly 94% being singletons. The clonotype originates from a man between 25 and 39 years old with COVID-19, enrolled during active disease. The source material was peripheral blood.

CDR3 in DNA: TGTGCCATCAGTGAGACCGCAGGTCTCTCTGGAAACACCATATATTTT. As protein: CAISETAGLSGNTIYF. This rearrangement joins TRBV10-3 to TRBJ1-3; D is unresolved. V was shortened by 2 bases and J by 0 bases, with 11 bases between the two germline ends. The CDR3 covers 16 residues. The germline CDR1 and CDR2 sequences are ENHRY and SYGVKD.